This T cell receptor (beta chain) was captured in a study of T cell responses to AZD1222 COVID-19 vaccine. Study details: Pooled in the analysis were second doses at about 4 or about 12 weeks.

This clone showed up just once. Its antigen remains unknown. Trimming pared 2 bases from V and 0 bases from J, leaving 8 bases between. The CDR3 runs to 15 residues. Per the germline V gene, CDR1 is LGHDT and CDR2 is YNNKEL (reference sequence). Data came from immunoSEQ multiplex PCR; TCRdb stores just in-frame clones and leaves some out. The sample records more than 80,000 clones, around 90% being singletons. Broader study findings: A rise in Spike-specific TCR breadth and depth followed two AZD1222 doses. Regions 160-218 and 743-854 held dominance among vaccine-associated CD4 TCRs, which spanned spike. It was only after the peak T cell response that any repertoires were sampled.

Sequencing was performed on peripheral blood, taken on day 0 of AZD1222 vaccination. The source is an adult in good health. The V and J genes are TRBV3-1 (or the pseudogene TRBV3-2) and TRBJ2-4; D is ambiguous. CDR3 sequence reads: CASSQFRAAKNIQYF. CDR3 DNA: TGTGCCAGCAGCCAATTCCGCGCAGCCAAAAACATTCAGTACTTC.